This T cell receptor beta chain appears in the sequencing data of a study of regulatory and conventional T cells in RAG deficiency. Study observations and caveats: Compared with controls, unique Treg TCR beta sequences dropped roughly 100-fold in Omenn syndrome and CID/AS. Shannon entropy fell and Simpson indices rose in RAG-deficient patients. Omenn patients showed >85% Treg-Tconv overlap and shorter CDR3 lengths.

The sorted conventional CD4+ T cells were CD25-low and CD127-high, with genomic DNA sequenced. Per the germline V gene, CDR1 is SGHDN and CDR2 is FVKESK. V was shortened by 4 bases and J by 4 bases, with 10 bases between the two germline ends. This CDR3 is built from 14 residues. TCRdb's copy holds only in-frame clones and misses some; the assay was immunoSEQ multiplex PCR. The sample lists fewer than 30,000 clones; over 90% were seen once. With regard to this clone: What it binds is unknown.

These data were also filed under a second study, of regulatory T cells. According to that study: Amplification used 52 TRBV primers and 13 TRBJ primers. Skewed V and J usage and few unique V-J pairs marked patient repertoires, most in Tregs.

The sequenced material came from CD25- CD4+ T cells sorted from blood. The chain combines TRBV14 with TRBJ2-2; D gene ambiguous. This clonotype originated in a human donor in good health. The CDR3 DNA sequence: TGTGCCAGCAGCCGAAGCCCCCTCACCGGGGAGCTGTTTTTT. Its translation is CASSRSPLTGELFF.